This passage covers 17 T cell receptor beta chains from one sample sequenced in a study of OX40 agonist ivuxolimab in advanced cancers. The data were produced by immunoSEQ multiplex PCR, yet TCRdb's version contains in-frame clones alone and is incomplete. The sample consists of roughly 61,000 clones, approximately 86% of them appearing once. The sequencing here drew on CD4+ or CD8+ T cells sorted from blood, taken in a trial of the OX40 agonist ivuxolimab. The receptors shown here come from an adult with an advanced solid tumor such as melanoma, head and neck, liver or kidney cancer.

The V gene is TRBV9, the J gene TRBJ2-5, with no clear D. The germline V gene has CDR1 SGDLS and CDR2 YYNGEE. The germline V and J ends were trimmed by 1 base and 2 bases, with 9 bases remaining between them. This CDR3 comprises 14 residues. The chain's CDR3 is CASSVTDRQETQYF. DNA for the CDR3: TGTGCCAGCAGCGTAACTGATAGACAAGAGACCCAGTACTTC.

The CDR3 sequence: CASSGTGLTEAFF. The CDR3 DNA reads TGTGCCAGCTCAGGAACAGGCCTCACTGAAGCTTTCTTT. The genes are TRBV18 and TRBJ1-1; D possibly corresponds to TRBD1 (5 bases). Deletions cut 5 bases from V and 4 bases from J, with 11 bases between. Germline V gives CDR1 KGHSH, CDR2 LQKENI. The CDR3 runs to 13 residues.

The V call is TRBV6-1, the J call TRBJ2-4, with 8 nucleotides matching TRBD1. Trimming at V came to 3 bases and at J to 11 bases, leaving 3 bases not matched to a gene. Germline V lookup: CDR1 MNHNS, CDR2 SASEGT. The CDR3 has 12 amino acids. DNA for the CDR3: TGTGCCAGCAGTGACCGACAGGGGTTTCAGTACTTC. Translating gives CASSDRQGFQYF.

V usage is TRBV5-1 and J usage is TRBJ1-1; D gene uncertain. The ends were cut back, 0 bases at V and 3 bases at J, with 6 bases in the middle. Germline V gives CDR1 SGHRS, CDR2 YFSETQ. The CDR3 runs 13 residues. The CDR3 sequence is CASSLVLDTEAFF. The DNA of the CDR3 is TGCGCCAGCAGCTTGGTTTTAGACACTGAAGCTTTCTTT.

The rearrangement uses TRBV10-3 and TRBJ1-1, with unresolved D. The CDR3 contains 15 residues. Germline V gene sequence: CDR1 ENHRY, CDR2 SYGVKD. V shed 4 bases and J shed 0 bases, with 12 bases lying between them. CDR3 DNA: TGTGCCATCAGTGCAGGAGACCCCATGAACACTGAAGCTTTCTTT. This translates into CAISAGDPMNTEAFF.

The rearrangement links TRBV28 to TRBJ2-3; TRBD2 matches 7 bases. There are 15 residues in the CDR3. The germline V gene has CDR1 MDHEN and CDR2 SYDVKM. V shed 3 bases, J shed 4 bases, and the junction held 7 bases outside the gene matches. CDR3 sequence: CASSFGGRAADTQYF. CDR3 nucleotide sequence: TGTGCCAGCAGTTTCGGGGGGAGGGCTGCAGATACGCAGTATTTT.

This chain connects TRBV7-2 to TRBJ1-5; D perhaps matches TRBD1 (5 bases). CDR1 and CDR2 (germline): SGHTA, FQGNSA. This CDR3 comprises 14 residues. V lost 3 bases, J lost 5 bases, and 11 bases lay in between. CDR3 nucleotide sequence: TGTGCCAGCAGCTTCGTGGGGGGTGATCAGCCCCAGCATTTT. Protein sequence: CASSFVGGDQPQHF.

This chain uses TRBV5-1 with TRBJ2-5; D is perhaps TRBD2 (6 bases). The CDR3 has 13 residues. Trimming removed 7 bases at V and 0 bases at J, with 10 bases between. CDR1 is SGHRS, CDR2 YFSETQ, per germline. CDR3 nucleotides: TGCGCCAGCGGGCTAGCGAACCAAGAGACCCAGTACTTC. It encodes CASGLANQETQYF.

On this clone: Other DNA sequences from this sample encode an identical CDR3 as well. CDR3: CARKFQGAYEQYF. CDR3 nucleotides: TGTGCCCGCAAATTCCAGGGGGCCTACGAGCAGTACTTC. V gene TRBV28 combines with J gene TRBJ2-7, with 7 bases identical to TRBD1. With V trimmed by 11 bases and J by 2 bases, 9 bases remained unmatched. This CDR3 comprises 13 residues. Per the germline V gene, CDR1 is MDHEN and CDR2 is SYDVKM. The variable domain in full, with the rest retrieved from reference TRBV28 and TRBJ2-7, is DVKVTQSSRYLVKRTGEKVFLECVQDMDHENMFWYRQDPGLGLRLIYFSYDVKMKEKGDIPEGYSVSREKKERFSLILESASTNQTSMYLCARKFQGAYEQYFGPGTRLTVT.

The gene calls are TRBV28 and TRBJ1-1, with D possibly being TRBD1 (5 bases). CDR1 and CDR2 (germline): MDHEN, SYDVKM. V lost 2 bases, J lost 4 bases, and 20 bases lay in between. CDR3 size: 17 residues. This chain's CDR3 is CASSLLRDALFPTEAFF. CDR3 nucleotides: TGTGCCAGCAGTTTACTCCGGGACGCCCTTTTCCCCACTGAAGCTTTCTTT. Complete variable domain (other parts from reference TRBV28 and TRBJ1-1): DVKVTQSSRYLVKRTGEKVFLECVQDMDHENMFWYRQDPGLGLRLIYFSYDVKMKEKGDIPEGYSVSREKKERFSLILESASTNQTSMYLCASSLLRDALFPTEAFFGQGTRLTVV.

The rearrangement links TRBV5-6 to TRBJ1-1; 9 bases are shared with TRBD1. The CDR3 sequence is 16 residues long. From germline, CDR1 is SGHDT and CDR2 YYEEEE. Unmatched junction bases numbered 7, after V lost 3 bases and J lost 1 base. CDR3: CASSWLQGAPNTEAFF. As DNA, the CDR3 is TGTGCCAGCAGCTGGTTACAGGGGGCTCCGAACACTGAAGCTTTCTTT.

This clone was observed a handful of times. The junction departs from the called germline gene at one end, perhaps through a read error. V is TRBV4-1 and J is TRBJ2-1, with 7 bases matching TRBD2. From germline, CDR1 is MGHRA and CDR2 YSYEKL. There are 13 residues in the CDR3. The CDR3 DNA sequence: TGCGCCAGCAGCTCACCCGGGGCGGGAGCGAGGCTCTTC. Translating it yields CASSSPGAGARLF.

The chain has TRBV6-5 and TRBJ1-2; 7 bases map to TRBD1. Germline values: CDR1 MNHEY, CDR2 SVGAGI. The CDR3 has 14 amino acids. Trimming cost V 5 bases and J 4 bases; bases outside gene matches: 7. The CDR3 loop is CASSTAGGIYGYTF. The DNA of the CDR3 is TGTGCCAGCAGTACCGCAGGGGGAATCTATGGCTACACCTTC.

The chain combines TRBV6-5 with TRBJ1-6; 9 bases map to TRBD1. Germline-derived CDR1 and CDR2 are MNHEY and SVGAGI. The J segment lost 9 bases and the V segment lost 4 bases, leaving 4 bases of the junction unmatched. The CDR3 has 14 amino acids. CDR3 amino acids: CASSFDRGASPLHF. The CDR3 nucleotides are TGTGCCAGCAGTTTCGACAGGGGGGCTTCACCCCTCCACTTT.

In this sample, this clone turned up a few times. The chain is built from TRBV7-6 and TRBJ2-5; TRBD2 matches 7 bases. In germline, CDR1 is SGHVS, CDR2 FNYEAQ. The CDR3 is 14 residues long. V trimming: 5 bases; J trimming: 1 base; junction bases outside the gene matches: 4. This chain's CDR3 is CASSRDYFQETQYF. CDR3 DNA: TGTGCCAGCAGCCGGGACTATTTCCAAGAGACCCAGTACTTC.

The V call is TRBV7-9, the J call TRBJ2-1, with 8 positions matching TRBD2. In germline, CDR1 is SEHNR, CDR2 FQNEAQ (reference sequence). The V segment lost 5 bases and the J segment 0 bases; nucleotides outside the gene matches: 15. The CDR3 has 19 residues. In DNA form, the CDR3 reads TGTGCCAGCAGCCCCCCCGGGACTAGACCATACAGCTCCTACAATGAGCAGTTCTTC. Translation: CASSPPGTRPYSSYNEQFF.

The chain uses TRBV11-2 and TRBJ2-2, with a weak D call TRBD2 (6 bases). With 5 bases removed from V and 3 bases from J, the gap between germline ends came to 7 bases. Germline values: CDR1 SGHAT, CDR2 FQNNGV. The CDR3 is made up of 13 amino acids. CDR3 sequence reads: CASSQRDTGELFF. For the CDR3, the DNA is TGTGCCAGCAGCCAGCGGGACACCGGGGAGCTGTTTTTT.